This entry lists 21 T cell receptor beta chains sequenced from one sample in a study of blood T cell repertoires in COVID-19. Sequenced by immunoSEQ multiplex PCR; TCRdb stores in-frame clones only, minus some. Here the sample spans 170,000 or so clones, roughly 77% being singletons. The sequencing input was peripheral blood. These receptors all stem from a man aged 70 or older with active or convalescent COVID-19.

The V and J genes are TRBV6-2 or TRBV6-3 and TRBJ2-7; TRBD1 agrees at 9 bases. CDR3 length: 16 residues. The trim removed 0 bases at V and 4 bases at J, leaving 7 bases unmatched. Germline-derived CDR1 and CDR2 are MNHEY and SVGEGT. The DNA for the CDR3 is TGTGCCAGCAGTTACTCGATCGGGACAGGGCAATACGAGCAGTACTTC. Residues: CASSYSIGTGQYEQYF.

This chain uses TRBV27 with TRBJ2-7; D remains unclear. The CDR3 length is 17 residues. CDR1 is MNHEY, CDR2 SMNVEV, per germline (reference sequence). Trimming took 4 bases from V and 1 from J, leaving 20 bases between them. The CDR3 sequence is CASSSFQNRHLSYEQYF. Written as DNA, the CDR3 is TGTGCCAGCAGTTCCTTCCAGAATAGACACCTTTCCTACGAGCAGTACTTC.

The chain uses TRBV20-1 and TRBJ1-1; a possible D gene is TRBD1 (6 bases). This CDR3 has 11 residues. Germline V gene lookup returns CDR1 DFQATT and CDR2 SNEGSKA (reference sequence). The V end lost 3 bases, the J end lost 7 bases, and 9 bases lay between the germline ends. For the CDR3, the DNA is TGCAGTGCTAGCCCGACAGGTGAAGCTTTCTTT. This sequence encodes CSASPTGEAFF.

This clone turned up a few times. V and J are TRBV19 and TRBJ1-2; D gene ambiguous. CDR1 LNHDA and CDR2 SQIVND come from the germline V gene (reference sequence). There are 13 residues in the CDR3. Trimming left V 4 bases short and J 4 bases short, with 10 bases between. CDR3 coding DNA: TGTGCCAGTAGTACGGGTGTCGGCTATGGCTACACCTTC. This gives the protein CASSTGVGYGYTF.

In this sample, this clone turned up a few times. V gene TRBV5-5 combines with J gene TRBJ1-2, with 8 bases identical to TRBD1. V trimming: 4 bases; J trimming: 8 bases; junction bases outside the gene matches: 4. CDR1 and CDR2 from the germline V gene are SGHKS and YYEKEE (reference sequence). The CDR3 length is 12 residues. The DNA for the CDR3 is TGTGCCAGCAGCCGTCAGGGGGCCGGCTACACCTTC. Encoded protein: CASSRQGAGYTF.

This clone occurred a few times. The J gene is TRBJ1-1, the V gene TRBV5-8; D call uncertain. The CDR3 spans 16 residues. V lost 0 bases to trimming and J lost 4 bases, with 16 bases between them. Germline V lookup: CDR1 SGHTS, CDR2 YDEGEE. CDR3 nucleotide sequence: TGTGCCAGCAGCTTGGGTGTAGGAGGGAGGACCACTGAAGCTTTCTTT. Translation gives CASSLGVGGRTTEAFF.

CDR3 DNA: TGTGCCTGGAGTGTAAAAAGCGGAATTGGACCCCTCCACTTT. It codes for CAWSVKSGIGPLHF. This rearrangement joins TRBV30 to TRBJ1-6; the D is unclear. Germline V lookup: CDR1 GTSNPN, CDR2 SVGIG (reference sequence). Trimming cost V 0 bases and J 12 bases, with 15 bases left between them. CDR3 length: 14 amino acids.

The chain combines TRBV11-2 with TRBJ2-7, with 7 bases identical to TRBD2. CDR1 is SGHAT and CDR2 is FQNNGV in the germline V gene. V shed 5 bases and J 9 bases; nucleotides not matched to a gene: 4. CDR3 length: 11 amino acids. The CDR3 reads CASSQRGGQYF. CDR3 coding DNA: TGTGCCAGCAGCCAACGCGGGGGGCAGTACTTC.

This chain uses TRBV7-2 with TRBJ2-2; D possibly corresponds to TRBD2 (6 bases). The germline gives CDR1 SGHTA, CDR2 FQGNSA. The CDR3 sequence is 15 residues long. V was trimmed by 2 bases and J by 6 bases, leaving 13 bases between them. CDR3: CASSLIMGGPGELFF. DNA of the CDR3: TGTGCCAGCAGCTTAATAATGGGAGGTCCCGGGGAGCTGTTTTTT.

This clone was counted a few times. The chain uses TRBV9 and TRBJ2-1; the match to TRBD2 covers 10 bases. The junction had 6 bases not matched to a gene; V was cut back by 3 bases and J by 12 bases. The CDR3 has 13 residues. Germline CDR1 SGDLS, CDR2 YYNGEE. CDR3 DNA sequence: TGTGCCAGCAGCGAAATAGCGGGAGGTGTGCAGTTCTTC. Translating it yields CASSEIAGGVQFF.

This sequence joins TRBV7-9 and TRBJ2-3; the match to TRBD2 covers 12 bases. Germline V lookup: CDR1 SEHNR, CDR2 FQNEAQ (reference sequence). V shed 9 bases and J 4 bases; nucleotides not matched to a gene: 5. This CDR3 is 14 amino acids long. Written as DNA, the CDR3 is TGTGCCAGTCTACTAGCGGGAGGAGCAGATACGCAGTATTTT. This codes for CASLLAGGADTQYF. The full variable domain, completed using reference TRBV7-9 and TRBJ2-3, is DTGVSQNPRHKITKRGQNVTFRCDPISEHNRLYWYRQTLGQGPEFLTYFQNEAQLEKSRLLSDRFSAERPKGSFSTLEIQRTEQGDSAMYLCASLLAGGADTQYFGPGTRLTVL.

V is TRBV2 and J is TRBJ2-2; 9 nucleotides match TRBD1. CDR3 length equals 15 residues. With V trimmed by 4 bases and J by 6 bases, 6 bases remained unmatched. Germline loops: CDR1 SNHLY, CDR2 FYNNEI. This chain's CDR3 is CASSVTGGMAGELFF. The DNA for the CDR3 is TGTGCCAGCAGTGTGACAGGGGGGATGGCCGGGGAGCTGTTTTTT.

The genes are TRBV5-3 and TRBJ1-1; 8 positions agree with TRBD1. TRBV5-3 is reported as an ORF; its role is uncertain. V lost 3 bases to trimming and J lost 11 bases; unmatched junction nucleotides: 24. CDR3 length equals 18 residues. CDR3 loop: CARSCVLCRGLRVAIAFF. CDR3 DNA: TGTGCCAGAAGCTGCGTTTTATGCAGGGGGCTCAGAGTGGCCATCGCTTTCTTT.

The CDR3 is CASSSGTGSHEQYF. DNA for the CDR3: TGTGCCAGCAGTTCCGGGACAGGGTCCCACGAGCAGTACTTC. This chain connects TRBV6-6 to TRBJ2-7; 9 bases align to TRBD1. The ends lost 4 bases at V and 5 bases at J; junction bases unmatched: 6. The CDR3 contains 14 residues. CDR1 and CDR2 from the germline V gene are MNHNY and SVGAGI (reference sequence).

The chain is built from TRBV7-9 and TRBJ1-2; 8 bases are a match to TRBD1. Germline V lookup: CDR1 SEHNR, CDR2 FQNEAQ (reference sequence). The CDR3 spans 14 residues. V was clipped by 5 bases and J by 6 bases; unmatched bases: 8. CDR3 nucleotides: TGTGCCAGCAGCGCCGGACAGGGCGAGAATGGCTACACCTTC. Amino acid sequence: CASSAGQGENGYTF.

With regard to this clone: Other DNA sequences within the sample encode an identical CDR3. This chain joins TRBV25-1 and TRBJ1-2; D gene uncertain. From germline, CDR1 is MGHDK and CDR2 SYGVNS. Between the trimmed V and J ends, which lost 2 bases and 4 bases, there was a span of 8 bases. This CDR3 contains 13 residues. CDR3 protein: CASSEGLGYGYTF. CDR3 DNA sequence: TGTGCCAGCAGTGAAGGGCTTGGCTATGGCTACACCTTC.

In this sample, this clone turned up once. The J gene is TRBJ1-4, the V gene TRBV5-4; 8 bases agree with TRBD1. Germline assignment: CDR1 SGHNT and CDR2 YYREEE (reference sequence). The CDR3 has 16 residues. Trimming at V came to 4 bases and at J to 0 bases, leaving 5 bases not matched to a gene. The CDR3 coding sequence is TGTGCCAGCAGCGTGCAGGGGGCCGCAACTAATGAAAAACTGTTTTTT. This encodes CASSVQGAATNEKLFF. Looking up the rest from reference TRBV5-4 and TRBJ1-4 gives the full variable domain: ETGVTQSPTHLIKTRGQQVTLRCSSQSGHNTVSWYQQALGQGPQFIFQYYREEENGRGNFPPRFSGLQFPNYSSELNVNALELDDSALYLCASSVQGAATNEKLFFGSGTQLSVL.

The chain uses TRBV30 and TRBJ2-1, with 7 bases fitting TRBD1. Germline trimming cut 2 bases from V and 7 bases from J; bases unmatched to any gene: 11. The CDR3 runs 15 residues. Per the germline V gene, CDR1 is GTSNPN and CDR2 is SVGIG (reference sequence). This chain's CDR3 is CAWSQELQGWNEQFF. The DNA of the CDR3 is TGTGCCTGGAGTCAAGAGCTACAGGGGTGGAATGAGCAGTTCTTC. Complete variable domain (other parts from reference TRBV30 and TRBJ2-1): SQTIHQWPATLVQPVGSPLSLECTVEGTSNPNLYWYRQAAGRGLQLLFYSVGIGQISSEVPQNLSASRPQDRQFILSSKKLLLSDSGFYLCAWSQELQGWNEQFFGPGTRLTVL.

V is TRBV9 and J is TRBJ2-3; 7 bases line up with TRBD1. Trimming removed 4 bases from V and 4 bases from J; junction bases left unmatched: 9. This CDR3 has 15 amino acids. Germline CDR1 reads SGDLS; CDR2 reads YYNGEE. This CDR3 is CASSPRGQRSDTQYF. The CDR3 DNA follows: TGTGCCAGCAGCCCCCGGGGACAGAGGTCAGATACGCAGTATTTT.

The chain combines TRBV2 with TRBJ2-1; 10 bases are a match to TRBD1. Germline V CDR1 and CDR2: SNHLY, FYNNEI. This CDR3 spans 17 amino acids. Trimming at V came to 11 bases and at J to 1 base, leaving 14 bases not matched to a gene. Here the CDR3 reads CACRQGATGGSYNEQFF. DNA of the CDR3: TGTGCCTGTAGACAGGGGGCTACGGGAGGGTCCTACAATGAGCAGTTCTTC.

This clone was counted between two and nine times. V usage is TRBV5-1 and J usage is TRBJ2-1; D is possibly TRBD2 (5 bases). The CDR3 runs 14 residues. V lost 5 bases to trimming and J lost 6 bases, with 15 bases between them. Germline CDR1 and CDR2: SGHRS and YFSETQ. The CDR3 DNA is TGCGCCAGCAGGACCGGGGTGCCCGGCAATGAGCAGTTCTTC. It codes for CASRTGVPGNEQFF.